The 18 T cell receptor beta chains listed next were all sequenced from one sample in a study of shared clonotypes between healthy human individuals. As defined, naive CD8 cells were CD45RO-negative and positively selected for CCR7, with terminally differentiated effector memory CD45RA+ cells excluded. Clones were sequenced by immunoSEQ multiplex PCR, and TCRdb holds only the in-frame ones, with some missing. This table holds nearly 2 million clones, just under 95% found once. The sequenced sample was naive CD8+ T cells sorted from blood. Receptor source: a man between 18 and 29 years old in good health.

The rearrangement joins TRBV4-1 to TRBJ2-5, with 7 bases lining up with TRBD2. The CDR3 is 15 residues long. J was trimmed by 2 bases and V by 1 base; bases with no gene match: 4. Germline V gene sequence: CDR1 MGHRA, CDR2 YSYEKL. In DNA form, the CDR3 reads TGCGCCAGCAGCCAAGGGGAGGGCAGACAAGAGACCCAGTACTTC. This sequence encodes CASSQGEGRQETQYF.

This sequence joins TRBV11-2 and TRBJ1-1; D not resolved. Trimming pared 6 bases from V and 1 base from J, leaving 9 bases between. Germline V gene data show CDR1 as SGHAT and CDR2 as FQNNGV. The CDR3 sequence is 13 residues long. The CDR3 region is CASRLTANTEAFF. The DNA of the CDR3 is TGTGCCAGCAGGCTTACTGCGAACACTGAAGCTTTCTTT.

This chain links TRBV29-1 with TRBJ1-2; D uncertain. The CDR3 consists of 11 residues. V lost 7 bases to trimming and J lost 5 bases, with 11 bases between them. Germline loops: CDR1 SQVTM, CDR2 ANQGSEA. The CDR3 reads CSGKVEYGYTF. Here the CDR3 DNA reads TGCAGCGGGAAGGTGGAATATGGCTACACCTTC.

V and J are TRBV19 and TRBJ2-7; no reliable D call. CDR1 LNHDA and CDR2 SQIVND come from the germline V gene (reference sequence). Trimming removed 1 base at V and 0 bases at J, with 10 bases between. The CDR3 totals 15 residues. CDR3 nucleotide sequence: TGTGCCAGTAGTATAGGGCGCGGCATCTCCTACGAGCAGTACTTC. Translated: CASSIGRGISYEQYF.

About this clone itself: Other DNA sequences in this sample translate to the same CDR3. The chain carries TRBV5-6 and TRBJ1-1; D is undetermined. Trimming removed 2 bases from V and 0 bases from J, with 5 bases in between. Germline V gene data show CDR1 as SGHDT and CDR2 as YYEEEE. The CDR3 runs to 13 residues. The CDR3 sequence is CASSFGLNTEAFF. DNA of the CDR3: TGTGCCAGCAGCTTTGGGTTGAACACTGAAGCTTTCTTT. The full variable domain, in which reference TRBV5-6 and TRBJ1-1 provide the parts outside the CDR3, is DAGVTQSPTHLIKTRGQQVTLRCSPKSGHDTVSWYQQALGQGPQFIFQYYEEEERQRGNFPDRFSGHQFPNYSSELNVNALLLGDSALYLCASSFGLNTEAFFGQGTRLTVV.

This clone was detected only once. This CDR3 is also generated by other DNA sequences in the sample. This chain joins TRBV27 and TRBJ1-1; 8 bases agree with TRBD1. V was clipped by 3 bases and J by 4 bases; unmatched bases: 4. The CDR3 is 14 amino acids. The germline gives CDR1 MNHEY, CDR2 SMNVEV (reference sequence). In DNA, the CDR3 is TGTGCCAGCAGTTTTCAGGGGGCAGCCACTGAAGCTTTCTTT. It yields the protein CASSFQGAATEAFF.

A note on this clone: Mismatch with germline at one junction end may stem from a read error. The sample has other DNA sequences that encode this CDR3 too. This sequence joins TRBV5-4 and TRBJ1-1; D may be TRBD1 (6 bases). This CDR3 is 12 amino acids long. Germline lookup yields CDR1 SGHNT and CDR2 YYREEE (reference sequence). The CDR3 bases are TGTGCCAGCAGTTACGGCTCTGCGGGGGCTTTCTTC. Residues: CASSYGSAGAFF.

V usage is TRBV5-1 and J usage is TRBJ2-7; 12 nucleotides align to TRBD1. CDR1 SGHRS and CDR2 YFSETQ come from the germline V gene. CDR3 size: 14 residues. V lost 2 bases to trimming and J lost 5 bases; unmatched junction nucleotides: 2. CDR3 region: CASSFRDRGHEQYF. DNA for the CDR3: TGCGCCAGCAGCTTCCGGGACAGGGGGCACGAGCAGTACTTC.

The CDR3 nucleotides are TGTGCCAGCAGCTTCACGGTGGGGTCCTACGAGCAGTACTTC. Translated: CASSFTVGSYEQYF. V and J are TRBV7-2 and TRBJ2-7; D not resolved. CDR1 is SGHTA and CDR2 is FQGNSA in the germline V gene. CDR3 length: 14 amino acids. V was pared by 3 bases and J by 1 base, with 10 bases between.

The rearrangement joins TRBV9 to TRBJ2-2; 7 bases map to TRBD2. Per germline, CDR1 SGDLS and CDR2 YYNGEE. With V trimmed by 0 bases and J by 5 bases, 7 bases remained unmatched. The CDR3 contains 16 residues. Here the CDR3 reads CASSVALAARTGELFF. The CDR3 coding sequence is TGTGCCAGCAGCGTAGCTCTAGCGGCGAGGACCGGGGAGCTGTTTTTT.

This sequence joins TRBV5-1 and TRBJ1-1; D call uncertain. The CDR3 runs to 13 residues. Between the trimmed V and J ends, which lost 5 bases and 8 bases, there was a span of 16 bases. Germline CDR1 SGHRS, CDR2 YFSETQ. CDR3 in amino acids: CASSPWEGLEAFF. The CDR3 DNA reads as TGCGCCAGCAGTCCCTGGGAAGGGCTCGAAGCTTTCTTT.

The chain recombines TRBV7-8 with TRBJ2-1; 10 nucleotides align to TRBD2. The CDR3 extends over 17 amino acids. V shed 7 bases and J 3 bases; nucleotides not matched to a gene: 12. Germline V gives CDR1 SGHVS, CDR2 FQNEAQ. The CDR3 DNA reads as TGTGCCAGCACGGAACTAGCGGGGCTCTCCCTCTACAATGAGCAGTTCTTC. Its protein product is CASTELAGLSLYNEQFF.

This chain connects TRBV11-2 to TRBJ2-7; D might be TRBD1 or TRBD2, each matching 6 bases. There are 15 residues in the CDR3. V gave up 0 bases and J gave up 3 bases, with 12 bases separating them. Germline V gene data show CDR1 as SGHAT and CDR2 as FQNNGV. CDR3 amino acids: CASSLDWGAYYEQYF. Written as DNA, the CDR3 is TGTGCCAGCAGCTTAGATTGGGGGGCCTACTACGAGCAGTACTTC. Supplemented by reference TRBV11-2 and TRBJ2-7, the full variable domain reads EAGVAQSPRYKIIEKRQSVAFWCNPISGHATLYWYQQILGQGPKLLIQFQNNGVVDDSQLPKDRFSAERLKGVDSTLKIQPAKLEDSAVYLCASSLDWGAYYEQYFGPGTRLTVT.

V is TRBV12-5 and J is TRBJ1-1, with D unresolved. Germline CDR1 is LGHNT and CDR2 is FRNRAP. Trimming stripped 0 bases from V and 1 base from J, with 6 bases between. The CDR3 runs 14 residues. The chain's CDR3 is CASGLVLGNTEAFF. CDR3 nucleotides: TGTGCTAGTGGTTTGGTACTCGGGAACACTGAAGCTTTCTTT.

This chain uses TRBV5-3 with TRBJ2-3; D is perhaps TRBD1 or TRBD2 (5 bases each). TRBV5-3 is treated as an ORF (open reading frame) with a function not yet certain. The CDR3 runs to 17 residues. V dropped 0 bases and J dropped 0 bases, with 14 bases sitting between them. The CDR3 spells CARSLGDPGASTDTQYF. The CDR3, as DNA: TGTGCCAGAAGCTTGGGAGATCCCGGGGCAAGCACAGATACGCAGTATTTT.

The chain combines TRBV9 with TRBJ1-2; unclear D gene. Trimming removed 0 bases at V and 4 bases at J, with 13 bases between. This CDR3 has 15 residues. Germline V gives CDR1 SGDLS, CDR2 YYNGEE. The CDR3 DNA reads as TGTGCCAGCAGCGTAGCCGTCGTTAGCTCCTATGGCTACACCTTC. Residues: CASSVAVVSSYGYTF.

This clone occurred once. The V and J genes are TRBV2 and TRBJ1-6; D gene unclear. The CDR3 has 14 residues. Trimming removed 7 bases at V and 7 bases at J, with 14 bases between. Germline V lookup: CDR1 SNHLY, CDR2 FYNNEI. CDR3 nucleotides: TGTGCCAGCACCCTTGGGCAGATAAATTCACCCCTCCACTTT. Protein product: CASTLGQINSPLHF.

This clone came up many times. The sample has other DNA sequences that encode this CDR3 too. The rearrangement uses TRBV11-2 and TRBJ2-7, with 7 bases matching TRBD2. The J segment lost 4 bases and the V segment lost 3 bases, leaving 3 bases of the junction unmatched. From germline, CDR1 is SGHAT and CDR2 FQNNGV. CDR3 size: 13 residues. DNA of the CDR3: TGTGCCAGCAGCTTCGGGGGGAGTTACGAGCAGTACTTC. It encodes CASSFGGSYEQYF.